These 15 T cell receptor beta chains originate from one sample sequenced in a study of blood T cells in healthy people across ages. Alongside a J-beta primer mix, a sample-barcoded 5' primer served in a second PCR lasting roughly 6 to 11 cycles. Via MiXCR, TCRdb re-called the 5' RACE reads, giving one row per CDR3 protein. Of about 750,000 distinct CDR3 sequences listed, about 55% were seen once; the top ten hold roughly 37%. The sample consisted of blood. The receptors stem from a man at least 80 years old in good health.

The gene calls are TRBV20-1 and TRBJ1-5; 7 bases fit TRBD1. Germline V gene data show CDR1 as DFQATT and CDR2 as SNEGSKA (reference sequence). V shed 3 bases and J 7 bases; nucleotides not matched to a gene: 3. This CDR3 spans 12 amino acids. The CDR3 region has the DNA TGCAGTGCTAGGACAGGGATCCAGCCCCAGCATTTT. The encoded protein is CSARTGIQPQHF.

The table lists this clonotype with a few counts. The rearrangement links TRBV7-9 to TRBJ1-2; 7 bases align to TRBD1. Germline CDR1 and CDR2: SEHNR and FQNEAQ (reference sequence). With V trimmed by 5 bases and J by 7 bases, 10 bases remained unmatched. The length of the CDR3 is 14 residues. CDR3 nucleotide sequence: TGTGCCAGCAGCCCTTCCGGCCCAGGGGGTGGCTACACCTTC. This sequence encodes CASSPSGPGGGYTF. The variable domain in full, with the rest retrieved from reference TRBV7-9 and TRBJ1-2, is DTGVSQNPRHKITKRGQNVTFRCDPISEHNRLYWYRQTLGQGPEFLTYFQNEAQLEKSRLLSDRFSAERPKGSFSTLEIQRTEQGDSAMYLCASSPSGPGGGYTFGSGTRLTVV.

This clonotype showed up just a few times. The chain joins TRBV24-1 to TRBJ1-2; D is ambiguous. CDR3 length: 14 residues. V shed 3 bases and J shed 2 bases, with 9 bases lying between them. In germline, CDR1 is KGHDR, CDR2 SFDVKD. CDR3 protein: CATSDTDGNYGYTF. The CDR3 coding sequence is TGTGCCACCAGTGATACGGACGGAAACTATGGCTACACCTTC.

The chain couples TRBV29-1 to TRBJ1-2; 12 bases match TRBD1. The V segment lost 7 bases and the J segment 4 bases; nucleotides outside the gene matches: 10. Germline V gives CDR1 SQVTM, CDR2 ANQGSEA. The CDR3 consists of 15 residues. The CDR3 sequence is CSAPGTGGDVYGYTF. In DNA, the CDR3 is TGCAGCGCCCCCGGGACAGGGGGCGACGTCTATGGCTACACCTTC.

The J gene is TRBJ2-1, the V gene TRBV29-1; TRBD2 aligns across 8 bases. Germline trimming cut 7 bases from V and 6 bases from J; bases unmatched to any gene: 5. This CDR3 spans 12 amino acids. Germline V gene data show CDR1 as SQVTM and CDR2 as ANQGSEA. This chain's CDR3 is CSAAGVPNEQFF. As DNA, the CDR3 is TGCAGCGCAGCGGGAGTCCCCAATGAGCAGTTCTTC.

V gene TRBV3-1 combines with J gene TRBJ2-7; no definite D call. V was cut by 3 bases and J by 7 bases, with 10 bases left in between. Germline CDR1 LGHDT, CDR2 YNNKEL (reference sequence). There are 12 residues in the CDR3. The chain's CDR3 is CASSQTNCEQYF. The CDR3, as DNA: TGTGCCAGCAGCCAGACAAATTGTGAGCAGTACTTC.

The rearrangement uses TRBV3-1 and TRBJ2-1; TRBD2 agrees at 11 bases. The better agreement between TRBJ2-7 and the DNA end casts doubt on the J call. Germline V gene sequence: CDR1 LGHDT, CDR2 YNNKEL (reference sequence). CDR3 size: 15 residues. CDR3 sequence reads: CASRLAGVRDNEQYF. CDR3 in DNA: TGTGCCAGCAGACTAGCGGGAGTAAGGGACAATGAGCAGTACTTC.

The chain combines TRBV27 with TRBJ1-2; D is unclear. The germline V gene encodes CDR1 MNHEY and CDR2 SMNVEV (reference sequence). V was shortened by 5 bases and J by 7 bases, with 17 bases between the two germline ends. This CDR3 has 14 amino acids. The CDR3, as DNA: TGTGCCAGCAGTCCAAACCCAGGTCGCTTTGGCTACACCTTC. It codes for CASSPNPGRFGYTF.

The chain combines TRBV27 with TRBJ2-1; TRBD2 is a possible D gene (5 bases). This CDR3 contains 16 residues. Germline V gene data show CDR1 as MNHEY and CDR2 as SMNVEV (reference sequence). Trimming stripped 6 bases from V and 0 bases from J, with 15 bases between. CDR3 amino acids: CASRISGGSSYNEQFF. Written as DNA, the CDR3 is TGTGCCAGCAGGATTTCAGGAGGAAGCTCCTACAATGAGCAGTTCTTC.

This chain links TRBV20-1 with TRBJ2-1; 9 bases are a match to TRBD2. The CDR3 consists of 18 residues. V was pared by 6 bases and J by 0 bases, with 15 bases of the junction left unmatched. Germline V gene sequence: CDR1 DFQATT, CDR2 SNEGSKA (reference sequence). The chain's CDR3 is CSAVSVAGATDSYNEQFF. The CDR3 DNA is TGCAGTGCGGTTTCGGTAGCGGGAGCTACGGACTCCTACAATGAGCAGTTCTTC.

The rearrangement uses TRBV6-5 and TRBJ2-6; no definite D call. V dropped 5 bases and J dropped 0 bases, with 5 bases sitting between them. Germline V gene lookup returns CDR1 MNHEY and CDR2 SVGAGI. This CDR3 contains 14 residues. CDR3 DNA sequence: TGTGCCAGCAGTCGGAGCTCTGGGGCCAACGTCCTGACTTTC. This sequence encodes CASSRSSGANVLTF.

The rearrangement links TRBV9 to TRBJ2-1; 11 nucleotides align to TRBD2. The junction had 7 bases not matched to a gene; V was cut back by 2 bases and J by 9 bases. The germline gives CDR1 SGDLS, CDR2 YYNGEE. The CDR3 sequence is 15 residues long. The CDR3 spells CASSVDPSGRPEQFF. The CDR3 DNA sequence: TGTGCCAGCAGCGTGGACCCTAGCGGGAGGCCTGAGCAGTTCTTC.

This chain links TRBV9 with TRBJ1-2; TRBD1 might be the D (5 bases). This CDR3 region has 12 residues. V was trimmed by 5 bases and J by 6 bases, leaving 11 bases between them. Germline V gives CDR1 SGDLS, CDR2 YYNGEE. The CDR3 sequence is CASRRGADGYTF. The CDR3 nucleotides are TGTGCCAGCAGGAGGGGTGCTGATGGCTACACCTTC.

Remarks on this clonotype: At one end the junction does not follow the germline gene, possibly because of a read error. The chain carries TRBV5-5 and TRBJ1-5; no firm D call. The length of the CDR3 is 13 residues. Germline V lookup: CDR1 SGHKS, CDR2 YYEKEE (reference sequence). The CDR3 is CASSTRPNQTQHF. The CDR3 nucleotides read TGTGCCAGCAGCACCCGACCGAATCAGACCCAGCATTTT.

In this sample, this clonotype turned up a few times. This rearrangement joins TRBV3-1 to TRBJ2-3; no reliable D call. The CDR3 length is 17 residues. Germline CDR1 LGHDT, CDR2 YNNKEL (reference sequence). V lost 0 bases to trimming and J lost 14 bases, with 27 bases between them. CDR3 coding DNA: TGTGCCAGCAGCCAAGATCCCGGCAGAAGTAGTTACAGATACGCGTATTTT. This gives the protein CASSQDPGRSSYRYAYF.